The present T cell receptor (beta chain) was sequenced within a study of CD8 T cells in ankylosing spondylitis. V lost 0 bases and J lost 0, with 8 bases in between. This CDR3 is 14 amino acids long. CDR1 and CDR2 (germline): DFQATT, SNEGSKA (reference sequence). Making use of molecular barcodes, quantitative 5'-RACE generated TCR beta libraries. One entry per CDR3 protein results from TCRdb running MiXCR on the 5' RACE reads. The repertoire holds approximately 520,000 distinct CDR3 sequences, with about 5.4% as singletons. Study results and limitations: Both synovial fluid and blood in reactive arthritis had previously been reported to carry some motif variants. Disease-linked clones were reportedly significantly enriched in matched ankylosing spondylitis synovial fluid. Disease-linked clones displayed a CD8+ phenotype and appeared relatively rarely in peripheral blood. Seemingly characteristic of ankylosing spondylitis blood was a TCR beta motif consisting of about 8 highly homologous variants.

This clonotype has ten or more counts. The target antigen is unknown. The origin of this receptor is a male donor with ankylosing spondylitis. Sequencing was carried out using blood, either unsorted or a sorted T cell fraction (not recorded which). The V call is TRBV20-1, the J call TRBJ2-5; the D gene is possibly TRBD1 (5 bases). The CDR3 protein is CSARDRVYQETQYF. Written as DNA, the CDR3 is TGCAGTGCTAGAGACAGGGTATACCAAGAGACCCAGTACTTC.